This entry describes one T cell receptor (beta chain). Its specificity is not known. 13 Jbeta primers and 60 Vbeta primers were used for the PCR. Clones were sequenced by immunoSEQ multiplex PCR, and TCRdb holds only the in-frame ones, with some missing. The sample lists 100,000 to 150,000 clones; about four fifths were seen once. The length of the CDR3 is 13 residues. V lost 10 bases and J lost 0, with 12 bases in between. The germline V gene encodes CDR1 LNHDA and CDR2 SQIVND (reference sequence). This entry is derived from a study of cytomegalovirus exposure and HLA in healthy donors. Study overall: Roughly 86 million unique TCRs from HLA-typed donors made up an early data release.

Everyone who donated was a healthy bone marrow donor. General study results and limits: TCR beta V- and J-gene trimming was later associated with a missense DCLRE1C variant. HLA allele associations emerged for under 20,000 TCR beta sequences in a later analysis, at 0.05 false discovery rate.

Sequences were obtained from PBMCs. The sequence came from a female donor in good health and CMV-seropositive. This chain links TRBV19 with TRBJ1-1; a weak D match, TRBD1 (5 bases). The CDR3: CAIRGSMNTEAFF. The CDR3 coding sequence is TGTGCCATTCGGGGGTCGATGAACACTGAAGCTTTCTTT.